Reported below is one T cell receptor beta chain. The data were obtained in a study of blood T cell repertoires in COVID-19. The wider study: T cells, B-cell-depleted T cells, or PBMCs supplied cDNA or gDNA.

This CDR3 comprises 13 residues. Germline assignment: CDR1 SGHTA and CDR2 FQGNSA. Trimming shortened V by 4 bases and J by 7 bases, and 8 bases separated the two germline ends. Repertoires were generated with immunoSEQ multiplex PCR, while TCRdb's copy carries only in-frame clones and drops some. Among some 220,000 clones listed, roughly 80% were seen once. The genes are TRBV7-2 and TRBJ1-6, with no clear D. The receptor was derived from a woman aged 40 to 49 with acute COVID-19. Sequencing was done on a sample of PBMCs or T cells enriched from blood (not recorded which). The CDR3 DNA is TGTGCCAGCAGCTGGTACTCAAATTCACCCCTCCACTTT. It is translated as CASSWYSNSPLHF.